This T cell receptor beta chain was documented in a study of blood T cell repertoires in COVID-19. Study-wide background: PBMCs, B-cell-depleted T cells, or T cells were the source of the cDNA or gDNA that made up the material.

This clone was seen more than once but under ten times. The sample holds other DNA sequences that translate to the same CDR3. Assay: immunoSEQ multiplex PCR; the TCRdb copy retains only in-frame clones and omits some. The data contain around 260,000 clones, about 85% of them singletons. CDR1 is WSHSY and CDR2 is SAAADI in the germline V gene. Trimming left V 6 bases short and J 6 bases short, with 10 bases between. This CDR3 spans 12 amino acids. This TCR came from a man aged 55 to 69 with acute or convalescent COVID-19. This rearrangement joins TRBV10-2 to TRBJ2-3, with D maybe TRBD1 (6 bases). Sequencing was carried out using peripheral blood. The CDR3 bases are TGCGCCAGCAGGACAGGCTCGGATACGCAGTATTTT. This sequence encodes CASRTGSDTQYF.